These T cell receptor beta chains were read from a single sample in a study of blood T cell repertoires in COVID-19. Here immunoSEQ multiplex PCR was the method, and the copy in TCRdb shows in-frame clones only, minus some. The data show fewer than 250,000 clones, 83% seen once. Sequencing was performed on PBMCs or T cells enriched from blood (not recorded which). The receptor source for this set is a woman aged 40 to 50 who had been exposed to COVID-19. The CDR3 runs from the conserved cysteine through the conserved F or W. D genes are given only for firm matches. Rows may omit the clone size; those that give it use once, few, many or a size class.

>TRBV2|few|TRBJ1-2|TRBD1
CASSESGQGVYGYTF
TGTGCCAGCAGTGAAAGTGGACAGGGGGTCTATGGCTACACCTTC
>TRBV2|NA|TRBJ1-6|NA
CASMGWQGGNSPLHF
TGTGCCAGCATGGGGTGGCAGGGAGGGAATTCACCCCTCCACTTT
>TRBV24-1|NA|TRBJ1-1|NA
CATSDYKNTEAFF
TGTGCCACCAGTGATTATAAGAACACTGAAGCTTTCTTT
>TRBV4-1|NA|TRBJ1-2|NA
CASSHPGGAPRQGGYTF
TGCGCCAGCAGCCATCCCGGCGGCGCCCCCCGCCAGGGTGGCTACACCTTC
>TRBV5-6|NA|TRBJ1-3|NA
CASSSRVAGNTIYF
TGTGCCAGCAGCTCCCGGGTTGCTGGAAACACCATATATTTT
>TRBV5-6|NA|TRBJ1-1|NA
CASSIRRDMNTEAFF
TGTGCCAGCAGCATACGACGGGACATGAACACTGAAGCTTTCTTT
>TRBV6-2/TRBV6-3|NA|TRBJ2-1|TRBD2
CASSLEGAGTSSSYNEQFF
TGTGCCAGCAGTCTCGAAGGAGCGGGAACGAGTAGCTCCTACAATGAGCAGTTCTTC
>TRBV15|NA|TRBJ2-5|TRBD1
CATSKGRGETQYF
TGTGCCACCAGCAAGGGCAGGGGGGAGACCCAGTACTTC
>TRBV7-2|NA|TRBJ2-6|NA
CASSLVAGFSSGANVLTF
TGTGCCAGCAGCTTAGTAGCCGGGTTCAGCTCTGGGGCCAACGTCCTGACTTTC
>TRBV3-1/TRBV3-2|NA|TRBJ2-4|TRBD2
CASSQDWSGGPAKNIQYF
TGTGCCAGCAGCCAAGATTGGAGCGGGGGCCCGGCCAAAAACATTCAGTACTTC
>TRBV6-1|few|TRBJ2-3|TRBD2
CASSERGLAGGPRTDTQYF
TGTGCCAGCAGTGAACGCGGCCTAGCGGGGGGGCCCAGGACAGATACGCAGTATTTT